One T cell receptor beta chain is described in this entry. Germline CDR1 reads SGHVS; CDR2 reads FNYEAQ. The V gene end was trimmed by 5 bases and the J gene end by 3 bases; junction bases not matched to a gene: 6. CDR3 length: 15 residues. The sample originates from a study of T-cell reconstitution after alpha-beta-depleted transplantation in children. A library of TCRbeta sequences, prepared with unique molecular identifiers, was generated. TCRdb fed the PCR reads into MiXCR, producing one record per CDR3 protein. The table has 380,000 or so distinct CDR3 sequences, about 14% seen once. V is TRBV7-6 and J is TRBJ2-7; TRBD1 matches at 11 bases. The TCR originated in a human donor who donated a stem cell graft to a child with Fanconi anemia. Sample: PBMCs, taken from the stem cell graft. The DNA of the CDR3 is TGTGCCAGCAGCCCCGGGACAGGGGGGGACTACGAGCAGTACTTC. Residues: CASSPGTGGDYEQYF.